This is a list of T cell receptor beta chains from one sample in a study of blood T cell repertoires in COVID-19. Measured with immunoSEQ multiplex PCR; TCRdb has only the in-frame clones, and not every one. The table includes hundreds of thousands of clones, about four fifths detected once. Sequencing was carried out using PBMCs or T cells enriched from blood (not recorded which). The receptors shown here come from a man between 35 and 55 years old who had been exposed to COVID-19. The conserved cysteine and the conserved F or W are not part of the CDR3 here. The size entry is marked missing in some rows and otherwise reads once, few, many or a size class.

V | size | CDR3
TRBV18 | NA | ASSPALGLAAYEQY
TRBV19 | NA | ASKQAGVSQLLH
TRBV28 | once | ASSSVEGSGANYGYT
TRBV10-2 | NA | ASSDGGDLF
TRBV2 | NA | ASTASGKGEQF
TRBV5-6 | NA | ASSLAKGDRVYGYT
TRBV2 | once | ASHSGVEAF
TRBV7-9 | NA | ASSFETGGNQPQH
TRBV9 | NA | ASSELLAGGTSSYNEQF
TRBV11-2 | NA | ASSLGDSNTEAF
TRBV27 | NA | ASSLFSRSSEQF
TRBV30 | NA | AWSGGVGYEQY
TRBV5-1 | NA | ASSPGLAQETQY
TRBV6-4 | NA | ASSTDTGAGGYT
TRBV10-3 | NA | AISELGVGTEAF
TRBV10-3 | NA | AISGWGGPTNEQF
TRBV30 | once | ACDREMNTEAF
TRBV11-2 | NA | ASSSGQRNSPLH
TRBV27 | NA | ASDPTGTGVHEQY
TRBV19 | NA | ASSDWGLAGVGLYNEQF
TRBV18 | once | ASSHDRASGNTIY
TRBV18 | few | ASSLGQSNTEAF
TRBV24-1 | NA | ATSPPGAYNEQF
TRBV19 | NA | AILLRGDRGNWGETQY
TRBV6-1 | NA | ASSEGGHRNTIY
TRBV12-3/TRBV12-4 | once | ASSATGVLPQH
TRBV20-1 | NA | SASVPSSYEQY
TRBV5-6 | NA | ASSGLGLVPYEQY
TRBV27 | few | ASSLLDGKAF
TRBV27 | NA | ASSLSGGRGEQY
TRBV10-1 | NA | ASSTGTENYEQY
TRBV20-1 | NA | SARPDGYT
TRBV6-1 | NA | ASSEDGPEQY
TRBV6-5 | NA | ASSYSQGDPYEQY
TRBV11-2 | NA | ASCPGGSTMACT
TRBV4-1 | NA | ASSQGQVGETQY
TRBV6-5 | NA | ASDPTPHSNQPQH
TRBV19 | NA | ASSRDRVGNQPQH
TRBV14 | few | ASSQDRRQEEFSSYEQY
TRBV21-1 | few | ASPRCQETQY
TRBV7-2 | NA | ASSPRQGAGEPQH
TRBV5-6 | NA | ASSLLAGLTGELF
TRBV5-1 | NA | ASSLGLAGTFQETQY
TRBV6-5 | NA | ASSDTGTDTQY
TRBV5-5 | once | ASSLTRRTDTGELF
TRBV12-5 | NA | ASGLVLGPAAEAF
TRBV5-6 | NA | ASSSLDSGAHQPQH
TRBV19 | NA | ASSIGAGVGTEAF
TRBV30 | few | AWRGQGMWPQH
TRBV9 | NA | ASSVGAGRSSTDTQY
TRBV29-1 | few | SVEGVDPHSNEQF
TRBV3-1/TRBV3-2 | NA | ASSTTSSGGEQY
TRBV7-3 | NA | ASSSFAGGRTGELF
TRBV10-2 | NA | ASSEPETGLYGYT
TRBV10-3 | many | AIGDSATNEKLF
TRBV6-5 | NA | AIVIREGYEQY
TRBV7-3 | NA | ASSLNPWREGNTGELF
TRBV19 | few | ASSIEGVISGIHTDTQY
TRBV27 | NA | AVQGPNTEAF